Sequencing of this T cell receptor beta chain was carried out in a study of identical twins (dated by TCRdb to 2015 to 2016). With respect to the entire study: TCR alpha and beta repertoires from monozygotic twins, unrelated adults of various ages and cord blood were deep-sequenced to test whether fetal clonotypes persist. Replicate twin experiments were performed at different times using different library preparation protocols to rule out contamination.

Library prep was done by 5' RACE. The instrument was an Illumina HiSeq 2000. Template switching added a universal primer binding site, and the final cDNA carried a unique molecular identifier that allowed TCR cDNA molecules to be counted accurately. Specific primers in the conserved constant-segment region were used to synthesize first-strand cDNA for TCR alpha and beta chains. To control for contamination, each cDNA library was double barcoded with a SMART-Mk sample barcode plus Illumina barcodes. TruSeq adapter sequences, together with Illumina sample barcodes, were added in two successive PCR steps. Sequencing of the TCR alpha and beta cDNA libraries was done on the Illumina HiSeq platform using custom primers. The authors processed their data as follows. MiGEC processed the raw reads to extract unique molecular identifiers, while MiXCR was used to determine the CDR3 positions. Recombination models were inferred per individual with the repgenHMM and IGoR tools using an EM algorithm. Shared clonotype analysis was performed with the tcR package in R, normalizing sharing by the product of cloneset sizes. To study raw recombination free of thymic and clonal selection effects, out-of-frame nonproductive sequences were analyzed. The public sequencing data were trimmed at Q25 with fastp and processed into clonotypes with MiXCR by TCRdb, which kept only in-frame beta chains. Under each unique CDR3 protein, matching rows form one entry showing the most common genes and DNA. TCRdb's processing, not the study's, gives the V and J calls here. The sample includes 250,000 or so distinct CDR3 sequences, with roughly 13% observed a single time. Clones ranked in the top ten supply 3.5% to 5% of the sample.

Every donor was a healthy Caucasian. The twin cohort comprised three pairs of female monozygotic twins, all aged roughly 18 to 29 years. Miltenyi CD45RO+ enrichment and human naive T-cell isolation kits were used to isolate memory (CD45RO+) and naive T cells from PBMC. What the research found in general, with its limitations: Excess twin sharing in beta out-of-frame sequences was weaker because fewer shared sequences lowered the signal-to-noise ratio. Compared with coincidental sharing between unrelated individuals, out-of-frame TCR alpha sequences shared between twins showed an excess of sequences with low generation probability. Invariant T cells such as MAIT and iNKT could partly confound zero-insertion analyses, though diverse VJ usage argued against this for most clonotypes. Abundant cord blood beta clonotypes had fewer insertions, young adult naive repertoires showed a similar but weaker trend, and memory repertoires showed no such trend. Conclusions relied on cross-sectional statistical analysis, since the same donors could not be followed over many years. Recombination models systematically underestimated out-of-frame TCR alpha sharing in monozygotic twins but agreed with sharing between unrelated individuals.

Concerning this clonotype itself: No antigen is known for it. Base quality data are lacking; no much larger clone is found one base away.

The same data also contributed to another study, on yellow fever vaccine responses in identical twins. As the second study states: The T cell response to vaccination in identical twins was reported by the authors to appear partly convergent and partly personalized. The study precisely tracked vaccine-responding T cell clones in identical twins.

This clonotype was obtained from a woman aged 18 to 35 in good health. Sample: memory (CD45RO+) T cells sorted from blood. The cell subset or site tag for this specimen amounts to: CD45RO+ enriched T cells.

The DNA reads as follows: TGTGCCAGCAGGGATTATAGCAATCAGCCCCAGCATTTT. This is translated as CASRDYSNQPQHF. This chain joins TRBV12-3 or TRBV12-4 to TRBJ1-5; no confident D gene assignment can be made. From the cysteine through the phenylalanine, the CDR3 covers 13 amino acids. Only the CDR3 region is kept as DNA, spanning 39 bases read in frame from base 1. Trimming at the junction amounts to 6 bases on V and 0 bases on J, and the germline ends lie 6 bases apart.